This is a list of T cell receptor beta chains from one sample in a study of T cells in narcolepsy. Generated by immunoSEQ multiplex PCR, the TCRdb table keeps only in-frame clones and is missing some. The profile shows tens of thousands of clones, 83% of them singletons. Sequencing was performed on memory (CD45RA-) CD4+ T cells from blood. The receptor source for this set is a human donor in good health. CDR3s include the opening cysteine and the closing phenylalanine or tryptophan. The D gene is left open where the match is weak. Rows give clone size only sometimes, using once, few, many, or a class for an expanded clone.

j_gene: TRBJ2-7
abundance: -
d_gene: -
v_gene: TRBV2
CDR3nt: TGTGCCAGCAGTGAATCGGGGTACGAGCAGTACTTC
CDR3aa: CASSESGYEQYF

j_gene: TRBJ1-2
abundance: -
d_gene: TRBD1
v_gene: TRBV19
CDR3nt: TGTGCCAGTAACAGGGGGCGCGATAATGGCTACACCTTC
CDR3aa: CASNRGRDNGYTF

j_gene: TRBJ1-1
abundance: -
d_gene: -
v_gene: TRBV7-2
CDR3nt: TGTGCCAGCAGCTCCCACCCGGGGGTGAACACTGAAGCTTTCTTT
CDR3aa: CASSSHPGVNTEAFF

j_gene: TRBJ2-5
abundance: -
d_gene: TRBD2
v_gene: TRBV7-3
CDR3nt: TGTGCCAGCAGCTTGGAGGCCGGGGGGGCCCAGTACTTC
CDR3aa: CASSLEAGGAQYF

j_gene: TRBJ1-2
abundance: -
d_gene: -
v_gene: TRBV29-1
CDR3nt: TGCAGCGTTGTGCGGGACAACTATGGCTACACCTTC
CDR3aa: CSVVRDNYGYTF

j_gene: TRBJ1-1
abundance: -
d_gene: -
v_gene: TRBV6-6
CDR3nt: TGTGCCAGCACCCGAGAGAACACCGAAGCTTTCTTT
CDR3aa: CASTRENTEAFF

j_gene: TRBJ1-4
abundance: -
d_gene: -
v_gene: TRBV5-1
CDR3nt: TGCGCCAGCAGCCTTGGGCAGGGGGAAAAACTGTTTTTT
CDR3aa: CASSLGQGEKLFF

j_gene: TRBJ2-2
abundance: -
d_gene: -
v_gene: TRBV9
CDR3nt: TGTGCCAGCAGCGTAGATCATAGCTTGGTCACCGGGGAGCTGTTTTTT
CDR3aa: CASSVDHSLVTGELFF

j_gene: TRBJ1-2
abundance: -
d_gene: TRBD1
v_gene: TRBV5-1
CDR3nt: TGCGCCAGCAGCCCTACAATAGGACAGGATAGTGGCTACACCTTC
CDR3aa: CASSPTIGQDSGYTF

j_gene: TRBJ1-3
abundance: -
d_gene: -
v_gene: TRBV4-2
CDR3nt: TGTGCCAGCAGCCAAAGCCCGAGCTCTGGAAACACCATATATTTT
CDR3aa: CASSQSPSSGNTIYF

j_gene: TRBJ1-6
abundance: once
d_gene: -
v_gene: TRBV19
CDR3nt: TGTGCCAGTAGACCCGGGGCCGCCAAGGGGCAATTTCACTTT
CDR3aa: CASRPGAAKGQFHF

j_gene: TRBJ2-1
abundance: -
d_gene: TRBD1
v_gene: TRBV7-3
CDR3nt: TGTGCCAGCGCGTCAGGGGGCTCCTACAATGAGCAGTTCTTC
CDR3aa: CASASGGSYNEQFF

j_gene: TRBJ2-2
abundance: -
d_gene: -
v_gene: TRBV7-9
CDR3nt: TGTGCCAGCAGACAAGTAGTTAACACCGGGGAGCTGTTTTTT
CDR3aa: CASRQVVNTGELFF

j_gene: TRBJ1-6
abundance: once
d_gene: -
v_gene: TRBV6-1
CDR3nt: TGTGCCAGCAGGGAGGGGGGAACTAATTCACCCCTCCACTTT
CDR3aa: CASREGGTNSPLHF

j_gene: TRBJ1-4
abundance: -
d_gene: -
v_gene: TRBV7-6
CDR3nt: TGTGCCAGCAGGCGCACCGGGACCTCAAATGAAAAACTGTTTTTT
CDR3aa: CASRRTGTSNEKLFF

j_gene: TRBJ2-1
abundance: -
d_gene: TRBD2
v_gene: TRBV5-4
CDR3nt: TGTGCCAGCAGCTTGGGGACTAGCGGGAACCCGCGGGGTGAGCAGTTCTTC
CDR3aa: CASSLGTSGNPRGEQFF

j_gene: TRBJ1-2
abundance: medium-sized
d_gene: -
v_gene: TRBV5-4
CDR3nt: TGTGCCAGCAGCGTGCAGGGGAGGGGTGGCTACACCTTC
CDR3aa: CASSVQGRGGYTF

j_gene: TRBJ1-3
abundance: once
d_gene: TRBD1
v_gene: TRBV19
CDR3nt: TGTGCCAGTAGTCCGACAGGGAACGCTGGAAACACCATATATTTT
CDR3aa: CASSPTGNAGNTIYF

j_gene: TRBJ2-3
abundance: -
d_gene: TRBD2
v_gene: TRBV28
CDR3nt: TGTGCCAGCAGTGAGTGGACTAGCGGGGGTCTAGATACGCAGTATTTT
CDR3aa: CASSEWTSGGLDTQYF